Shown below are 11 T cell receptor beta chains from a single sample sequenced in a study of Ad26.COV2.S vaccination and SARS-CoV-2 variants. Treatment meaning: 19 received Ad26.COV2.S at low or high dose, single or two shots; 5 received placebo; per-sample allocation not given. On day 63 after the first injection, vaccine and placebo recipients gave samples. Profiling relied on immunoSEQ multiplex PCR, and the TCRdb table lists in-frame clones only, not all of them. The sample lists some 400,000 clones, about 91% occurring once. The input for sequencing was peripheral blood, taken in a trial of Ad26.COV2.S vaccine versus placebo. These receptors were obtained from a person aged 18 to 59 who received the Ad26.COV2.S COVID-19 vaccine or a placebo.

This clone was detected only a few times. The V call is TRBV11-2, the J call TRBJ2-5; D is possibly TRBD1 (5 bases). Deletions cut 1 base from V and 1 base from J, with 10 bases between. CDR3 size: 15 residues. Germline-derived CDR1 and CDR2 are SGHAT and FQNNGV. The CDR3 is CASSLGRQTQETQYF. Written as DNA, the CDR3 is TGTGCCAGCAGCTTAGGTCGACAGACCCAAGAGACCCAGTACTTC.

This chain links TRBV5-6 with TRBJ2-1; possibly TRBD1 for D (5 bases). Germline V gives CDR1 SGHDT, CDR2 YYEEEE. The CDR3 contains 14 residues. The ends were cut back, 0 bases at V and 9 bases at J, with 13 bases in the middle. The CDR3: CASSLAGPFGEQFF. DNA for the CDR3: TGTGCCAGCAGCTTGGCAGGGCCGTTCGGTGAGCAGTTCTTC.

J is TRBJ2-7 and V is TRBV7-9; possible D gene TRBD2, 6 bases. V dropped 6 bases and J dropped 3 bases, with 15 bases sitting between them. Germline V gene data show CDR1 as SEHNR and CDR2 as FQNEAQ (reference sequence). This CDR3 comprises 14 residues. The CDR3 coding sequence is TGTGCCAGCAGATCCCCCCGCGGGGACTACGAGCAGTACTTC. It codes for CASRSPRGDYEQYF.

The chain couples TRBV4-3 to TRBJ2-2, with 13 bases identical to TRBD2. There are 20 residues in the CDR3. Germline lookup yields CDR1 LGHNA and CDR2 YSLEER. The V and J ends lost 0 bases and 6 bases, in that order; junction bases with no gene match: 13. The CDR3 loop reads CASSQELGTSGTRWAGELFF. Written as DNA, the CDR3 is TGCGCCAGCAGCCAAGAGTTAGGGACTAGCGGGACCCGATGGGCCGGGGAGCTGTTTTTT.

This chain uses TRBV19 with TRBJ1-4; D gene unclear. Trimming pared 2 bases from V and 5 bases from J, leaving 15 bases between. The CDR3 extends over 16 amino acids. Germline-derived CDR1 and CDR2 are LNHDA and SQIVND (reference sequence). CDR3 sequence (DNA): TGTGCCAGTAGTATAAAACGGCGGCACTTCAATGAAAAACTGTTTTTT. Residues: CASSIKRRHFNEKLFF.

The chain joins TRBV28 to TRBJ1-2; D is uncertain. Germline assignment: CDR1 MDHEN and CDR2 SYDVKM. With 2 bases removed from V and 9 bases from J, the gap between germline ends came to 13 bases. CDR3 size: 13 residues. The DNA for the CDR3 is TGTGCCAGCAGTTTACCCGGCCTATTTAGCTACACCTTC. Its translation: CASSLPGLFSYTF.

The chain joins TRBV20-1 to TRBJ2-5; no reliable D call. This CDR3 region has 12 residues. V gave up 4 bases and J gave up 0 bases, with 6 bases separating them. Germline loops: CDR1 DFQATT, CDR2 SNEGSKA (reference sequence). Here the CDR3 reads CSAIDNQETQYF. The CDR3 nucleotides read TGCAGTGCTATTGACAACCAAGAGACCCAGTACTTC.

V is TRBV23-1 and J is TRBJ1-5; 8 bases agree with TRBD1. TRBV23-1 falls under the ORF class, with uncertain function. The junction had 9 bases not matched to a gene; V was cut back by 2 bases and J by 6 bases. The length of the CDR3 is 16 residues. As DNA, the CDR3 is TGCGCCAGCAGTCAAACGACGGACAGGGCGAGTCAGCCCCAGCATTTT. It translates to CASSQTTDRASQPQHF.

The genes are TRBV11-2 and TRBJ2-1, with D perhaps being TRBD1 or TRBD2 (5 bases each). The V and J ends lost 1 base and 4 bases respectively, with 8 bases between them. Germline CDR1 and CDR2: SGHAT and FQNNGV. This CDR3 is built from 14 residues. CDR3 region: CASSLAGPYNEQFF. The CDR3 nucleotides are TGTGCCAGCAGCTTAGCGGGACCTTACAATGAGCAGTTCTTC.

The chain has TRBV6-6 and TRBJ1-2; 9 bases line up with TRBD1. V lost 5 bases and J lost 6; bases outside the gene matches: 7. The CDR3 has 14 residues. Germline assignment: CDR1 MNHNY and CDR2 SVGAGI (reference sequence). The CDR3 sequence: CASSPQGQGDGYTF. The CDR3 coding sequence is TGTGCCAGCAGTCCCCAGGGACAGGGAGATGGCTACACCTTC.

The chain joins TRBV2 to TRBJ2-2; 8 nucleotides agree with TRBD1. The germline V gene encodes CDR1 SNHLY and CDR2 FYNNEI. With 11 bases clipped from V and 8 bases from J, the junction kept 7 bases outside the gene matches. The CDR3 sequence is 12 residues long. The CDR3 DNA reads TGTGCCGGATCACAGGGGGAGGGGGAGCTGTTTTTT. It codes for CAGSQGEGELFF. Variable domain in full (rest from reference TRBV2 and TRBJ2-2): EPEVTQTPSHQVTQMGQEVILRCVPISNHLYFYWYRQILGQKVEFLVSFYNNEISEKSEIFDDQFSVERPDGSNFTLKIRSTKLEDSAMYFCAGSQGEGELFFGEGSRLTVL.